The rows below give T cell receptor beta chains drawn from one sample of a study of response to subunit inactivated influenza vaccine. TCRdb reprocessed the RT-PCR reads with MiXCR, giving one entry per CDR3 protein. The table has about 570,000 distinct CDR3 sequences, approximately 12% seen once. Sample: PBMCs from blood, taken on the day of vaccination. These receptors originate from a man over 45 who received an inactivated influenza vaccine. CDR3s include the opening cysteine and the closing phenylalanine or tryptophan. D genes are given only for firm matches. Some rows have no size entry. The others give once, few or many, or a class for an expanded clone.

D: NA
J: TRBJ1-2
V: TRBV7-2
size: few
DNA: TGTGCCAGAGAAACCGGCAGATATTCTAACTATGGCTACACCTTC
CDR3: CARETGRYSNYGYTF

D: NA
J: TRBJ2-4
V: TRBV28
size: NA
DNA: TGTGCCAGCACCCCGGGACAACTAGCCAAAAACATTCAGTACTTC
CDR3: CASTPGQLAKNIQYF

D: TRBD1
J: TRBJ2-2
V: TRBV7-3
size: NA
DNA: TGTGCCAGCAGCTTAACGCGACCCGGGACAGGGATCGGGGAGCTGTTTTTT
CDR3: CASSLTRPGTGIGELFF

D: TRBD2
J: TRBJ2-7
V: TRBV7-2
size: NA
DNA: TGTGCCAGCAGCTTAGGGGGAGGGAGTGAGTACGAGCAGTACTTC
CDR3: CASSLGGGSEYEQYF

D: TRBD2
J: TRBJ2-3
V: TRBV27
size: many
DNA: TGTGCCAGCAGTCCCCTAGCGGCGAGCACAGATACGCAGTATTTT
CDR3: CASSPLAASTDTQYF

D: NA
J: TRBJ1-1
V: TRBV20-1
size: few
DNA: NA
CDR3: CCARDPHSQGSVLGGFF

D: NA
J: TRBJ1-4
V: TRBV6-6
size: few
DNA: TGTGCCAGCAGTCATCTACGGGGAAAACTGTTTTTT
CDR3: CASSHLRGKLFF

D: TRBD2
J: TRBJ2-1
V: TRBV18
size: few
DNA: TGTGCCAGCTCACCGCAAACCTTGACTAGCGGACACAATGAGCAGTTCTTC
CDR3: CASSPQTLTSGHNEQFF

D: NA
J: TRBJ2-7
V: TRBV18
size: NA
DNA: TGTGCCAGCTCTACCAAGGGTTACTCCTACGAGCAGTACTTC
CDR3: CASSTKGYSYEQYF

D: NA
J: TRBJ2-7
V: TRBV11-1
size: NA
DNA: TGTGCCAGCAGCTTAGCGTTCGGCTCTTACTACGAGCAGTACTTC
CDR3: CASSLAFGSYYEQYF

D: TRBD1
J: TRBJ2-4
V: TRBV5-1
size: NA
DNA: TGCGCCAGCAGCTTGGCCGGACAGGGGGTTGACATTCAGTACTTC
CDR3: CASSLAGQGVDIQYF

D: NA
J: TRBJ1-6
V: TRBV20-1
size: NA
DNA: TGCAGTGCGAGACTTATAGGCGGTCTCAATCCCCTCCACTTT
CDR3: CSARLIGGLNPLHF

D: NA
J: TRBJ1-5
V: TRBV4-1
size: few
DNA: TGCGCCAGCAGCCAAGGAGGGCAGGGGTTTCAGCCCCAGCATTTT
CDR3: CASSQGGQGFQPQHF

D: NA
J: TRBJ2-7
V: TRBV3-1
size: NA
DNA: TGTGCCAGCAGCCCTATCCAAGCGGGCCCCTCCTACGAGCAGTACTTC
CDR3: CASSPIQAGPSYEQYF